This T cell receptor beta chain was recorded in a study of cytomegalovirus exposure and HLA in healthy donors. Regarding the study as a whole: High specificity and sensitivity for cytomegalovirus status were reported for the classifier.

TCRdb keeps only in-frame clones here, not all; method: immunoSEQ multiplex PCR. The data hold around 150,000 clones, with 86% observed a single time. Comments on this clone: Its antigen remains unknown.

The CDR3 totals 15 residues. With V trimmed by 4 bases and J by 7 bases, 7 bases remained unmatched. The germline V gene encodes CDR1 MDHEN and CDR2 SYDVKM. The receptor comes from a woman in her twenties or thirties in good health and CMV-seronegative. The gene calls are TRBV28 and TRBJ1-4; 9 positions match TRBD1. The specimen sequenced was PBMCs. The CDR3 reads CASSSGQGSVEKLFF. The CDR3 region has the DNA TGTGCCAGCAGTTCTGGACAGGGGTCGGTTGAAAAACTGTTTTTT.